One and the same sample provided the 18 T cell receptor beta chains below, sequenced in a study of cytomegalovirus exposure and HLA in healthy donors. The PCR had 60 Vbeta and 13 Jbeta primers. Sequencing was performed with immunoSEQ multiplex PCR; in TCRdb, only in-frame clones are kept and a portion is missing. The sample contains roughly 110,000 clones, more than 60% of which appear only once. Sequencing was done on a sample of PBMCs. These receptors were taken from a female donor in good health and CMV-seronegative.

This clone is a singleton in its sample. The chain uses TRBV27 and TRBJ2-7, with D unclear. Germline V gives CDR1 MNHEY, CDR2 SMNVEV (reference sequence). This CDR3 spans 11 amino acids. V was trimmed by 4 bases and J by 3 bases, leaving 4 bases between them. The CDR3 loop reads CASSSIYEQYF. For the CDR3, the DNA is TGTGCCAGCAGTTCCATCTACGAGCAGTACTTC.

This chain uses TRBV7-6 with TRBJ1-5, with unresolved D. V was cut by 6 bases and J by 0 bases, with 18 bases left in between. Germline lookup yields CDR1 SGHVS and CDR2 FNYEAQ. The CDR3 length is 17 residues. The CDR3 protein is CASRSPTVIYSNQPQHF. The CDR3 DNA reads TGTGCCAGCAGATCCCCCACGGTGATCTATAGCAATCAGCCCCAGCATTTT.

The V gene is TRBV5-1, the J gene TRBJ1-2; weak D call: TRBD1 (5 bases). The CDR3 length is 15 residues. Germline assignment: CDR1 SGHRS and CDR2 YFSETQ. V was pared by 0 bases and J by 4 bases, with 13 bases between. Here the CDR3 reads CASSLAGGESYGYTF. The CDR3 DNA reads TGCGCCAGCAGCTTGGCCGGAGGGGAGAGCTATGGCTACACCTTC.

This chain links TRBV5-1 with TRBJ1-2; weak D call: TRBD1 (6 bases). Germline CDR1 reads SGHRS; CDR2 reads YFSETQ. V shed 4 bases and J shed 6 bases, with 13 bases lying between them. This CDR3 comprises 13 residues. The CDR3 region is CASSGYRDDGYTF. As DNA, the CDR3 is TGCGCCAGCAGCGGATACAGGGACGATGGCTACACCTTC.

The V call is TRBV11-2, the J call TRBJ2-2, with D perhaps TRBD2 (5 bases). V dropped 4 bases and J dropped 6 bases, with 12 bases sitting between them. CDR1 is SGHAT and CDR2 is FQNNGV in the germline V gene. CDR3 size: 14 residues. CDR3 in amino acids: CASSYTSFSGELFF. CDR3 bases: TGTGCCAGCAGCTATACTAGTTTTTCCGGGGAGCTGTTTTTT.

The rearrangement links TRBV7-2 to TRBJ1-3; D gene ambiguous. CDR1 and CDR2 (germline): SGHTA, FQGNSA. V dropped 4 bases and J dropped 4 bases, with 8 bases sitting between them. The CDR3 is 13 residues long. The CDR3 nucleotides read TGTGCCAGCAGCTGGACTCCCGGAAACACCATATATTTT. Translated, it gives CASSWTPGNTIYF.

A remark on this clone: Its ends do not fully match the called genes, so a read error is possible. This chain links TRBV7-9 with TRBJ2-5; TRBD1 is a possible D gene (5 bases). The CDR3 spans 13 residues. CDR1 SEHNR and CDR2 FQNEAQ come from the germline V gene (reference sequence). This chain's CDR3 is CSSSTRQQETQYF. The CDR3, as DNA: TGTTCCAGCAGCACAAGACAGCAAGAGACCCAGTACTTC.

The chain carries TRBV7-2 and TRBJ2-7; D perhaps matches TRBD2 (5 bases). From germline, CDR1 is SGHTA and CDR2 FQGNSA. The CDR3 covers 14 residues. V lost 1 base to trimming and J lost 7 bases, with 14 bases between them. CDR3 protein: CASSLDRQRPEQYF. In DNA, the CDR3 is TGTGCCAGCAGCTTAGACCGGCAGCGGCCGGAGCAGTACTTC.

This clone has only a few counts. The chain has TRBV30 and TRBJ1-1; D ambiguous. V lost 5 bases and J lost 6, with 10 bases in between. Per germline, CDR1 GTSNPN and CDR2 SVGIG (reference sequence). This CDR3 is 11 amino acids long. The CDR3 bases are TGTGCCTGGGGAGAAAACCCTGAAGCTTTCTTT. Its protein product is CAWGENPEAFF.

The chain uses TRBV28 and TRBJ1-1; 7 nucleotides line up with TRBD1. CDR1 MDHEN and CDR2 SYDVKM come from the germline V gene. The CDR3 loop spans 15 amino acids. With 3 bases clipped from V and 5 bases from J, the junction kept 9 bases outside the gene matches. The CDR3 spells CASSFSRTGTTEAFF. The CDR3 bases are TGTGCCAGCAGTTTTAGTCGGACAGGCACAACTGAAGCTTTCTTT. Full variable domain (rest looked up from reference TRBV28 and TRBJ1-1): DVKVTQSSRYLVKRTGEKVFLECVQDMDHENMFWYRQDPGLGLRLIYFSYDVKMKEKGDIPEGYSVSREKKERFSLILESASTNQTSMYLCASSFSRTGTTEAFFGQGTRLTVV.

This sequence joins TRBV14 and TRBJ1-3; possible D gene TRBD1, 6 bases. This CDR3 is built from 16 residues. The V gene's germline CDR1 is SGHDN and CDR2 FVKESK. V was pared by 1 base and J by 4 bases, with 14 bases between. CDR3 in amino acids: CASSQVAGARGNTIYF. The DNA for the CDR3 is TGTGCCAGCAGCCAAGTTGCGGGGGCGCGGGGAAACACCATATATTTT.

The chain links TRBV29-1 to TRBJ1-1; D possibly corresponds to TRBD1 (5 bases). The germline V gene has CDR1 SQVTM and CDR2 ANQGSEA. This CDR3 comprises 13 residues. V lost 7 bases to trimming and J lost 4 bases, with 16 bases between them. CDR3 nucleotides: TGCAGCGCGAGCAGGGAGGTTCCCACTGAAGCTTTCTTT. Protein sequence: CSASREVPTEAFF.

This rearrangement joins TRBV6-6 to TRBJ1-2; D is undetermined. V lost 2 bases and J lost 10, with 8 bases in between. Per germline, CDR1 MNHNY and CDR2 SVGAGI (reference sequence). The CDR3 spans 11 residues. This CDR3 reads CASSYGRDYTF. The CDR3 bases are TGTGCCAGCAGTTACGGGAGGGACTACACCTTC.

The chain employs TRBV6-6 and TRBJ1-2; D is unresolved. Trimming shortened V by 7 bases and J by 3 bases, and 15 bases separated the two germline ends. CDR1 is MNHNY and CDR2 is SVGAGI in the germline V gene (reference sequence). This CDR3 has 14 amino acids. The CDR3 nucleotides are TGTGCCAGCATCCCTGAACATGCCGACTATGGCTACACCTTC. It yields the protein CASIPEHADYGYTF.

The chain employs TRBV19 and TRBJ2-1; 10 bases match TRBD1. This CDR3 spans 15 amino acids. Trimming at V came to 5 bases and at J to 6 bases, leaving 7 bases not matched to a gene. CDR1 is LNHDA, CDR2 SQIVND, per germline (reference sequence). The CDR3 is CASSPGRDRGNEQFF. In DNA, the CDR3 is TGTGCCAGTAGTCCTGGGAGGGACAGGGGCAATGAGCAGTTCTTC.

The chain recombines TRBV7-6 with TRBJ2-5; weak D call: TRBD2 (5 bases). The last part of the DNA fits TRBJ2-7 better; the J call may be wrong. Germline CDR1 reads SGHVS; CDR2 reads FNYEAQ. This CDR3 has 14 residues. CDR3 nucleotides: TGTGCCAGCAGCTTAGCAACGGGGTTGGGCGAGCAGTACTTC. It specifies CASSLATGLGEQYF.

The gene calls are TRBV11-2 and TRBJ2-2; TRBD2 matches 10 bases. V lost 1 base, J lost 8 bases, and 7 bases stayed unmatched. The CDR3 is 16 residues long. Germline V gives CDR1 SGHAT, CDR2 FQNNGV. CDR3 loop: CASSLVAGGRLGELFF. The CDR3, as DNA: TGTGCCAGCAGCTTAGTAGCGGGGGGAAGGTTGGGGGAGCTGTTTTTT.

This sequence joins TRBV15 and TRBJ1-1, with D unresolved. The germline V and J ends were trimmed by 0 bases and 3 bases, with 11 bases remaining between them. Germline V lookup: CDR1 LNHNV, CDR2 YYDKDF (reference sequence). This CDR3 contains 15 residues. CDR3: CATSRDRGEYTEAFF. In DNA form, the CDR3 reads TGTGCCACCAGCAGAGATCGGGGAGAATACACTGAAGCTTTCTTT.